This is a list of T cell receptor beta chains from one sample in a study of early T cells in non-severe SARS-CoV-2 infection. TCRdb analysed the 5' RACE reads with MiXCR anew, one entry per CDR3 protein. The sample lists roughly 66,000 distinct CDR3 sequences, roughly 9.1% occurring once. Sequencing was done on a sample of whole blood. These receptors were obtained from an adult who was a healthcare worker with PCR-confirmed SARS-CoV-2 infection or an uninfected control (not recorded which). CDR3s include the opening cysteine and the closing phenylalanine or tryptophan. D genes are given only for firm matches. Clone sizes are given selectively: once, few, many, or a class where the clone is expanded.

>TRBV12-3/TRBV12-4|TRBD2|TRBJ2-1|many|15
CASSLRGGSYNEQFF
TGTGCCAGCAGTTTACGGGGGGGCTCCTACAATGAGCAGTTCTTC
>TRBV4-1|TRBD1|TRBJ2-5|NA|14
CASSQGQGVKTQYF
TGCGCCAGCAGCCAGGGACAGGGGGTAAAGACCCAGTACTTC
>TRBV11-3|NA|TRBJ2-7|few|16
CASSLSRQKIFYEQYF
TGTGCCAGCAGCTTATCCCGACAGAAGATCTTTTACGAGCAGTACTTC
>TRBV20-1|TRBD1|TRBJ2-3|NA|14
CSAGGTGYTDTQYF
TGCAGTGCTGGCGGGACAGGGTACACAGATACGCAGTATTTT
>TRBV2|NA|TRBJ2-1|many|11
CASSEVNEQFF
TGTGCCAGCAGTGAAGTAAATGAGCAGTTCTTC
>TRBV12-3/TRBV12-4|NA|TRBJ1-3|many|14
CASSLGAASNTIYF
TGTGCCAGCAGTTTAGGGGCAGCTTCAAACACCATATATTTT
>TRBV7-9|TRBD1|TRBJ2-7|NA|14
CASSFSGTGIEQYF
TGTGCCAGCAGCTTTTCCGGGACAGGCATAGAGCAGTACTTC
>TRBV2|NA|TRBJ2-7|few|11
CASRGEYEQYF
TGTGCCAGCAGGGGAGAGTACGAGCAGTACTTC
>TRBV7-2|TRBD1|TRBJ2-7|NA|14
CASSLSGTAYEQYF
TGTGCCAGCAGCCTCTCCGGGACAGCCTACGAGCAGTACTTC
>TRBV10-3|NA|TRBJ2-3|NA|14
CAISESRPIDTQYF
TGTGCCATCAGTGAGTCCAGGCCCATAGATACGCAGTATTTT
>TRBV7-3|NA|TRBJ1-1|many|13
CASSWVENTEAFF
TGTGCCAGCAGCTGGGTGGAGAACACTGAAGCTTTCTTT
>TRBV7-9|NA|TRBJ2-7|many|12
CASSYGDYEQYF
TGTGCCAGCAGCTACGGAGACTACGAGCAGTACTTC
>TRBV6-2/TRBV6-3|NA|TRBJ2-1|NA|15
CASSSGPGDGNEQFF
TGTGCCAGCAGCTCGGGCCCGGGGGACGGCAATGAGCAGTTCTTC
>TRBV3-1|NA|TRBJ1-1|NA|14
CASSQVLTNTEAFF
TGTGCCAGCAGCCAAGTTCTGACGAACACTGAAGCTTTCTTT
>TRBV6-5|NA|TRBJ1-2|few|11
CASSDNYGYTF
TGTGCCAGCAGTGACAACTATGGCTACACCTTC
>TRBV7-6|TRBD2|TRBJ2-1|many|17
CASSLDGWASGGNEQFF
TGTGCCAGCAGCTTAGATGGATGGGCTAGCGGGGGCAATGAGCAGTTCTTC
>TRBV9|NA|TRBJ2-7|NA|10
CASSVQEQYF
TGTGCCAGCAGCGTCCAGGAGCAGTACTTC
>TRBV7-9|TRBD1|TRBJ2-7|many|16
CASSASGGQGGYEQYF
TGTGCCAGCAGCGCCAGCGGGGGACAGGGGGGCTACGAGCAGTACTTC
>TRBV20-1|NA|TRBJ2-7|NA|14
CSADGADSSYEQYF
TGCAGTGCTGACGGGGCTGACAGTAGCTACGAGCAGTACTTC
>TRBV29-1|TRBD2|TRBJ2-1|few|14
CSVAGSGSFNEQFF
TGCAGCGTTGCTGGTAGCGGGTCCTTCAATGAGCAGTTCTTC
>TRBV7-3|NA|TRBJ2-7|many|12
CASTRDSGEQYF
TGTGCCAGCACTCGAGACTCCGGCGAGCAGTACTTC
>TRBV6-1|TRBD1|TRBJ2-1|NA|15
CASSDDRETYNEQFF
TGTGCCAGCAGTGACGACAGGGAAACCTACAATGAGCAGTTCTTC
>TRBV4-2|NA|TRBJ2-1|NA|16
CASSQGVQEDYNEQFF
TGTGCCAGCAGCCAAGGGGTCCAGGAGGACTACAATGAGCAGTTCTTC
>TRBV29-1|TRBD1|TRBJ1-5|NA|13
CSVQGYSNQPQHF
TGCAGCGTACAGGGGTATAGCAATCAGCCCCAGCATTTT
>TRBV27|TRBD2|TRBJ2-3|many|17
CASSLRGTSGSADTQYF
TGTGCCAGCAGTTTAAGGGGGACTAGCGGGAGTGCAGATACGCAGTATTTT
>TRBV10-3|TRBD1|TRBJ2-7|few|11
CATQTGYEQYF
TGTGCCACCCAGACAGGGTACGAGCAGTACTTC
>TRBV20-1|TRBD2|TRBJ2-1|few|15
CSAPPTSGSRNEQFF
TGCAGTGCTCCTCCGACTAGCGGGAGTCGGAATGAGCAGTTCTTC
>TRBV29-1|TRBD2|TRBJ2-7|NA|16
CSVGPPGGRGTYEQYF
TGCAGCGTTGGGCCTCCGGGAGGGAGGGGAACCTACGAGCAGTACTTC
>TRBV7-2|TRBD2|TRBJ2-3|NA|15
CASSSVSGSTDTQYF
TGTGCCAGCAGCTCCGTTAGCGGGAGCACAGATACGCAGTATTTT
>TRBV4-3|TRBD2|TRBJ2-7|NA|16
CASSPASGMGSYEQYF
TGCGCCAGCAGCCCCGCTAGCGGGATGGGGTCCTACGAGCAGTACTTC
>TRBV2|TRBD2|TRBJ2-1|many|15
CASRSAGGSYNEQFF
TGTGCCAGCAGGTCGGCGGGAGGTAGCTACAATGAGCAGTTCTTC
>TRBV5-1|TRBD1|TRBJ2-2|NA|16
CASTGQGAVNTGELFF
TGCGCCAGCACCGGGCAGGGGGCAGTTAACACCGGGGAGCTGTTTTTT
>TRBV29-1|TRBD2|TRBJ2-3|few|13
CSAPGLAADTQYF
TGCAGCGCACCGGGACTAGCCGCAGATACGCAGTATTTT
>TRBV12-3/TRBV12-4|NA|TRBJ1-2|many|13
CASSPTGSYGYTF
TGTGCCAGCAGCCCGACAGGATCCTATGGCTACACCTTC
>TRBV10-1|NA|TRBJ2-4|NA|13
CASAGLAKNIQYF
TGCGCCAGTGCGGGCCTAGCCAAAAACATTCAGTACTTC
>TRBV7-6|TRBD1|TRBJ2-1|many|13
CASSMGQGNEQFF
TGTGCCAGCAGCATGGGACAGGGAAATGAGCAGTTCTTC
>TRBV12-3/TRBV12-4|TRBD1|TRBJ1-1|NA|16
CASSRYSGTGHTEAFF
TGTGCCAGCAGTCGATACTCCGGGACAGGGCACACTGAAGCTTTCTTT
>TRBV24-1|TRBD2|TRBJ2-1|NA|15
CATSGVAGGRDEQFF
TGTGCCACCAGTGGCGTAGCGGGAGGAAGGGATGAGCAGTTCTTC
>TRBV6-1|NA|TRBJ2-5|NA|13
CASSQGPGETQYF
TGTGCCAGCAGCCAGGGACCGGGAGAGACCCAGTACTTC
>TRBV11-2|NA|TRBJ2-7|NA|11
CASSQRVEQYF
TGTGCCAGCAGCCAGAGGGTCGAGCAGTACTTC
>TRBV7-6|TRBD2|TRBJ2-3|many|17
CASSYGTSGSGTDTQYF
TGTGCCAGCAGCTACGGGACTAGCGGGAGTGGCACAGATACGCAGTATTTT
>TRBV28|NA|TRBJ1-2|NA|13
CASSKGQHYGYTF
TGTGCCAGCAGTAAAGGACAGCACTATGGCTACACCTTC
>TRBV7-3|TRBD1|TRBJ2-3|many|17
CASSSTGTGGGTDTQYF
TGTGCCAGCAGCTCCACCGGGACAGGGGGCGGCACAGATACGCAGTATTTT
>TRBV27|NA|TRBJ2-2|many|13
CASSFLPAGELFF
TGTGCCAGCAGTTTCCTACCGGCCGGGGAGCTGTTTTTT
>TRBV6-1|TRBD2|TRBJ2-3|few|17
CASSARPSGISTDTQYF
TGTGCCAGCAGTGCTCGTCCTAGCGGAATAAGCACAGATACGCAGTATTTT
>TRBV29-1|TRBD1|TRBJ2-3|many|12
CSVESGGDTQYF
TGCAGCGTTGAATCAGGGGGAGATACGCAGTATTTT
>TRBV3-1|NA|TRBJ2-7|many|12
CASSRVSYEQYF
TGTGCCAGCAGCCGGGTCTCCTACGAGCAGTACTTC
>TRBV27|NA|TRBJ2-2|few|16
CASSPIGSANTGELFF
TGTGCCAGCAGTCCGATCGGGAGCGCGAACACCGGGGAGCTGTTTTTT
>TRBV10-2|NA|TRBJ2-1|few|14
CASSEVLSPNEQFF
TGCGCCAGCAGTGAGGTTCTCTCCCCCAATGAGCAGTTCTTC
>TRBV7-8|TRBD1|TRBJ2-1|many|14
CASSLGTGYNEQFF
TGTGCCAGCAGCTTAGGGACAGGGTACAATGAGCAGTTCTTC
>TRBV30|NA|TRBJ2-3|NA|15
CAWSVGQGKPDTQYF
TGTGCCTGGAGTGTAGGCCAGGGTAAGCCAGATACGCAGTATTTT
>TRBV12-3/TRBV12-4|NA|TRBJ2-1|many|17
CASSWVGGGSSYNEQFF
TGTGCCAGCAGTTGGGTCGGCGGAGGGAGCTCCTACAATGAGCAGTTCTTC
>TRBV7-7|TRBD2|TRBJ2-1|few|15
CASSLGGSAYNEQFF
TGTGCCAGCAGCTTAGGCGGGAGCGCCTACAATGAGCAGTTCTTC
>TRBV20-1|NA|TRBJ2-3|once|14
CSARGRSAGDTQYF
TGCAGTGCTAGAGGCCGTTCCGCGGGAGATACGCAGTATTTT
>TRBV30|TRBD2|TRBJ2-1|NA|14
CAWSVSLAVNEQFF
TGTGCCTGGAGTGTATCCCTAGCGGTGAATGAGCAGTTCTTC
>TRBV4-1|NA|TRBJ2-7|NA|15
CASSQDGRRVWEQYF
TGCGCCAGCAGCCAAGATGGGAGGCGGGTCTGGGAGCAGTACTTC
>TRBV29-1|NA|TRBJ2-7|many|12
CSGIMEGNEQYF
TGCAGCGGAATTATGGAGGGAAACGAGCAGTACTTC
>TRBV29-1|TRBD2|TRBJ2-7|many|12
CSVRAGAGEQYF
TGCAGCGTCCGAGCGGGAGCGGGCGAGCAGTACTTC
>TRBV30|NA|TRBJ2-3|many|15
CAWSAGARVSDTQYF
TGTGCCTGGAGTGCCGGGGCCAGGGTGTCAGATACGCAGTATTTT